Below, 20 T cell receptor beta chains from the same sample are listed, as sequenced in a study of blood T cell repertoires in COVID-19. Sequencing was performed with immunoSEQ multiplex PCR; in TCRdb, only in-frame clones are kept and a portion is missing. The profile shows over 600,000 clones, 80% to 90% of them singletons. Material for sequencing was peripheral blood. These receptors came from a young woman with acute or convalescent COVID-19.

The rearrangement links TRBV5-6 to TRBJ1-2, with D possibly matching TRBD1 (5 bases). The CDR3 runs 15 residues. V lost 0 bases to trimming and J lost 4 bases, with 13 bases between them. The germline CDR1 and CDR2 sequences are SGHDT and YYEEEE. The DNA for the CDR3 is TGTGCCAGCAGCTTGGACGCGGGGGACCTCTATGGCTACACCTTC. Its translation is CASSLDAGDLYGYTF.

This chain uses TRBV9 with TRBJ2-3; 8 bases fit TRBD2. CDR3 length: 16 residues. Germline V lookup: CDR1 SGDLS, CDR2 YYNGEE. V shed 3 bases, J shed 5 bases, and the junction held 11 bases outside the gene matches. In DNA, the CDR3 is TGTGCCAGCAGCGAGTATGCGGGGGGCCCCGGAGATACGCAGTATTTT. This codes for CASSEYAGGPGDTQYF.

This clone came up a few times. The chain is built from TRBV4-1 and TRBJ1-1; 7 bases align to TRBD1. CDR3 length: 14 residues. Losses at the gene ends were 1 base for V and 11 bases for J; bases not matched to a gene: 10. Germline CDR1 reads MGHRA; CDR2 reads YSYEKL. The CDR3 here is CASSQGEGGQSAFF. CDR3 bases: TGCGCCAGCAGCCAAGGGGAAGGGGGCCAGTCGGCTTTCTTT.

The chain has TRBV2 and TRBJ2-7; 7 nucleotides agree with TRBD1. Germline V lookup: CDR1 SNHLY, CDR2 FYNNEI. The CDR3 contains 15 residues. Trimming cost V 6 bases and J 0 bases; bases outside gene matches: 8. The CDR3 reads CASRARTGGSYEQYF. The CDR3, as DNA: TGTGCCAGCAGGGCCAGGACAGGCGGCTCCTACGAGCAGTACTTC. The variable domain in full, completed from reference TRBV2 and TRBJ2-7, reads EPEVTQTPSHQVTQMGQEVILRCVPISNHLYFYWYRQILGQKVEFLVSFYNNEISEKSEIFDDQFSVERPDGSNFTLKIRSTKLEDSAMYFCASRARTGGSYEQYFGPGTRLTVT.

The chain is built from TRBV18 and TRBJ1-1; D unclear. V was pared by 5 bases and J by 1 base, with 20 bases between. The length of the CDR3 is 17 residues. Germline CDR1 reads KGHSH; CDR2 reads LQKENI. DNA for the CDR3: TGTGCCAGCTCAGCCATCGCGACATTCGGGAAGAACACTGAAGCTTTCTTT. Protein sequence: CASSAIATFGKNTEAFF.

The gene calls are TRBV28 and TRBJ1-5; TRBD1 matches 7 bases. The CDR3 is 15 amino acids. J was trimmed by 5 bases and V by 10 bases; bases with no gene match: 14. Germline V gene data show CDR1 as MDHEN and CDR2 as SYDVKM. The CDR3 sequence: CAISISQGDYQPQHF. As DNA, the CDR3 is TGTGCCATCAGCATCAGTCAGGGGGACTATCAGCCCCAGCATTTT.

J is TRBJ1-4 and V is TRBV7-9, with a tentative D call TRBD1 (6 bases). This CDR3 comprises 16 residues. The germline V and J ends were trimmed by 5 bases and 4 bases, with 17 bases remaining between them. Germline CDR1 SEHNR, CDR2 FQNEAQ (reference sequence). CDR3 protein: CASSPRGQNNNEKLFF. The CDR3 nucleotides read TGTGCCAGCAGCCCGCGAGGACAGAACAATAATGAAAAACTGTTTTTT.

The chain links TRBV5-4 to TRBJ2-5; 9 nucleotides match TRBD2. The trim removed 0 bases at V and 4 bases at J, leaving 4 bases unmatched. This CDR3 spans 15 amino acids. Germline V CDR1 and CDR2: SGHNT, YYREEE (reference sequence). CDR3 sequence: CASSLEGLAGETQYF. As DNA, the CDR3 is TGTGCCAGCAGCTTGGAGGGACTAGCAGGAGAGACCCAGTACTTC.

The CDR3 nucleotides are TGTGCCAGCAGTTTGAGGGGGATAGGGACAGGCGGCCACGAGCAGTACTTC. Translation: CASSLRGIGTGGHEQYF. This rearrangement joins TRBV27 to TRBJ2-7, with 8 nucleotides matching TRBD1. CDR1 MNHEY and CDR2 SMNVEV come from the germline V gene (reference sequence). With 3 bases clipped from V and 5 bases from J, the junction kept 15 bases outside the gene matches. There are 17 residues in the CDR3.

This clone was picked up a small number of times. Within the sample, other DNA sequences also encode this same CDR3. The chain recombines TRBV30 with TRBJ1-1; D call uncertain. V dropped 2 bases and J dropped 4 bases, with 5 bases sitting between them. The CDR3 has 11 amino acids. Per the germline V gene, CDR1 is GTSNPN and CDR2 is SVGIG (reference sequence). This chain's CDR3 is CAWSRGTEAFF. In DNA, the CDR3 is TGTGCCTGGAGTCGGGGCACTGAAGCTTTCTTT. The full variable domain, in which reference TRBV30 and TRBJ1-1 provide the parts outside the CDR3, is SQTIHQWPATLVQPVGSPLSLECTVEGTSNPNLYWYRQAAGRGLQLLFYSVGIGQISSEVPQNLSASRPQDRQFILSSKKLLLSDSGFYLCAWSRGTEAFFGQGTRLTVV.

Written as DNA, the CDR3 is TGTGCCAGCAGTGAATCCCGGACAGGACACTACGAGCAGTACTTC. It encodes CASSESRTGHYEQYF. This chain connects TRBV6-1 to TRBJ2-7; 7 bases are a match to TRBD1. The germline V gene encodes CDR1 MNHNS and CDR2 SASEGT. The CDR3 is 15 residues long. The junction had 7 bases not matched to a gene; V was cut back by 2 bases and J by 3 bases.

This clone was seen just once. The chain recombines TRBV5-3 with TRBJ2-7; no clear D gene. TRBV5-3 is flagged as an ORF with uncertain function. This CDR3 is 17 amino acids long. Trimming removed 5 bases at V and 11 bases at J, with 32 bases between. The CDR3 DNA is TGTGCCAGAAGTCTACTCCCCGTTTGTTGGTACTACCAAGAGGAGTACTTC. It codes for CARSLLPVCWYYQEEYF.

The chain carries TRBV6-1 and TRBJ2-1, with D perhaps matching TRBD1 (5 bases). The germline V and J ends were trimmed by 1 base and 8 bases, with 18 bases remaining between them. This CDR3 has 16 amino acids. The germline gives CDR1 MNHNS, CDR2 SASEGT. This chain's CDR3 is CASSEGMGQGSDEQFF. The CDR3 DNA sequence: TGTGCCAGCAGTGAAGGAATGGGGCAGGGCAGTGATGAGCAGTTCTTC.

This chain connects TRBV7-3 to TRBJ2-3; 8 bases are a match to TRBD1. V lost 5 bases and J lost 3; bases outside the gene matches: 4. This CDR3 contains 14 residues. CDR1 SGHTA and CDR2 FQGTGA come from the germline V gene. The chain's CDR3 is CASSRDRYTDTQYF. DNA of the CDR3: TGTGCCAGCAGCCGGGACAGGTATACAGATACGCAGTATTTT.

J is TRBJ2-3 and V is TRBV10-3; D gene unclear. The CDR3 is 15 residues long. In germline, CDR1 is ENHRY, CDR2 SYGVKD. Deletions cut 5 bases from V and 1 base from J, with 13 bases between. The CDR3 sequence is CAISPSARGTDTQYF. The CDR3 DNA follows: TGTGCCATCAGTCCCAGCGCCCGCGGCACAGATACGCAGTATTTT.

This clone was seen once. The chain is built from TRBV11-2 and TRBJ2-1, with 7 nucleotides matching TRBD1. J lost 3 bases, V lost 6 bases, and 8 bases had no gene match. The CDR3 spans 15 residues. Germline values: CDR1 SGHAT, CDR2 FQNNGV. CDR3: CASRNRDSYYNEQFF. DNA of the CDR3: TGTGCCAGCAGAAACCGGGACAGTTACTACAATGAGCAGTTCTTC.

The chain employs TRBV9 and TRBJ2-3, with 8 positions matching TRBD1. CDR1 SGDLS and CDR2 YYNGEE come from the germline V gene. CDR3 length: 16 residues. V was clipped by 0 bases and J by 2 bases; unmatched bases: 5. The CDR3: CASSVDRQGNTDTQYF. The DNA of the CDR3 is TGTGCCAGCAGCGTAGATCGACAGGGGAACACAGATACGCAGTATTTT.

The CDR3 nucleotides are TGTGCCATGGTTCGAGTGGGAGGCGAGCAGTACTTC. Its translation is CAMVRVGGEQYF. The chain recombines TRBV7-9 with TRBJ2-7; D is possibly TRBD2 (6 bases). V dropped 10 bases and J dropped 6 bases, with 16 bases sitting between them. There are 12 residues in the CDR3. Per the germline V gene, CDR1 is SEHNR and CDR2 is FQNEAQ (reference sequence).

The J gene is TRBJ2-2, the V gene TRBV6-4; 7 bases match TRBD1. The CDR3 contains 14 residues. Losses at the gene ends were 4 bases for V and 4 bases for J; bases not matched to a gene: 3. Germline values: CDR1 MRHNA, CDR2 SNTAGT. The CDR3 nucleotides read TGTGCCAGCAGTGCGACAGGGCCCACCGGGGAGCTGTTTTTT. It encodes CASSATGPTGELFF.

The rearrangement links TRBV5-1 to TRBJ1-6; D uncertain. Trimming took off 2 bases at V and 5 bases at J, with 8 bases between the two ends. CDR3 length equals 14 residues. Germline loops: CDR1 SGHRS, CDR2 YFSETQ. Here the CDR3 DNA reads TGCGCCAGCAGCTTCTTGAGTGATAATTCACCCCTCCACTTT. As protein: CASSFLSDNSPLHF.